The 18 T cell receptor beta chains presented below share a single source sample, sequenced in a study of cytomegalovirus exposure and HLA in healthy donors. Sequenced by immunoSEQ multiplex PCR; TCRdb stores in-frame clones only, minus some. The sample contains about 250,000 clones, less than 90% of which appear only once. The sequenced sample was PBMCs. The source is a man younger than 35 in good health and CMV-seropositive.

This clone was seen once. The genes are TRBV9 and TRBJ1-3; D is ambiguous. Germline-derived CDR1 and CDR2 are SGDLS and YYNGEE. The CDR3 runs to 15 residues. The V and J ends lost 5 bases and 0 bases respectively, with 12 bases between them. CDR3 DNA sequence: TGTGCCAGCAGTAGCGGAGGTGTCTCTGGAAACACCATATATTTT. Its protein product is CASSSGGVSGNTIYF.

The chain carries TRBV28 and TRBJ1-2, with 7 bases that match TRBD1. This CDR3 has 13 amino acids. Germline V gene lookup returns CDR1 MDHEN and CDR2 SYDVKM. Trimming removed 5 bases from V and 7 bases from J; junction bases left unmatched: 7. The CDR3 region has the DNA TGTGCCAGCAGTCGAGACAGGGCTGGTGGCTACACCTTC. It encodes CASSRDRAGGYTF.

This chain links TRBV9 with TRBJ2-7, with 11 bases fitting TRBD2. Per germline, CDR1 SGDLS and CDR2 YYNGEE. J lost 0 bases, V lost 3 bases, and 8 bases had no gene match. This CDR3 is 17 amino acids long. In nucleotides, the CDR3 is TGTGCCAGCAGCGCCGCGGCCGGGACTAGCGGCTCCTACGAGCAGTACTTC. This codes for CASSAAAGTSGSYEQYF.

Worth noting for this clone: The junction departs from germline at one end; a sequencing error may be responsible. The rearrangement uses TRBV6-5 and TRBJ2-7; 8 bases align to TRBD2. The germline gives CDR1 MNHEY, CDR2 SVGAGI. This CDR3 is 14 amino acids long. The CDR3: CAISDLSGRDEQYF. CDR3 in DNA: TGTGCCATCAGTGACTTAAGCGGGAGAGATGAGCAGTACTTC.

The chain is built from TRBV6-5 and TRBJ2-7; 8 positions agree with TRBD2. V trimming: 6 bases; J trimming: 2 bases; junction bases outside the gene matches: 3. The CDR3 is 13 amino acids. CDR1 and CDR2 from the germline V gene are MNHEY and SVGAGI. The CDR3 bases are TGTGCCAGCAGCCGGGAGGGCCCCTACGAGCAGTACTTC. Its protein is CASSREGPYEQYF.

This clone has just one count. This chain's CDR3 is CATGWRTEAFF. The CDR3 nucleotides are TGTGCCACTGGGTGGAGGACTGAAGCTTTCTTT. V is TRBV19 and J is TRBJ1-1; D gene uncertain. Germline values: CDR1 LNHDA, CDR2 SQIVND (reference sequence). The CDR3 spans 11 residues. The V and J ends lost 10 bases and 5 bases respectively, with 11 bases between them.

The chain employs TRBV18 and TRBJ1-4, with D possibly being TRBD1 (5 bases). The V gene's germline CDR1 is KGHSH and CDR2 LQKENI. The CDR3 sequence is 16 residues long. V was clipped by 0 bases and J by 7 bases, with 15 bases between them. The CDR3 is CASSPPPGSRGEKLFF. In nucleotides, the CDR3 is TGTGCCAGCTCACCACCGCCAGGGAGTCGTGGTGAAAAACTGTTTTTT.

In DNA, the CDR3 is TGTGCCAGCAGCTTAGTTAGCGGGGGGGGCAATGAGCAGTTCTTC. Protein product: CASSLVSGGGNEQFF. The genes are TRBV13 and TRBJ2-1; 11 bases match TRBD2. After removal of 1 base from V and 6 bases from J, the junction contained 2 bases not matched to a gene. Germline V lookup: CDR1 PRHDT, CDR2 FYEKMQ (reference sequence). This CDR3 is 15 amino acids long.

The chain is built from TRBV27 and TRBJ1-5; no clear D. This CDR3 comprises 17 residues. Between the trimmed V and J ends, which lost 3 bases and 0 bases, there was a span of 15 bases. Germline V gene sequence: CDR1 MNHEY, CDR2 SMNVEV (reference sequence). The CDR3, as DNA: TGTGCCAGCAGTTTGCTTGGTGGGAGATATAGCAATCAGCCCCAGCATTTT. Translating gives CASSLLGGRYSNQPQHF.

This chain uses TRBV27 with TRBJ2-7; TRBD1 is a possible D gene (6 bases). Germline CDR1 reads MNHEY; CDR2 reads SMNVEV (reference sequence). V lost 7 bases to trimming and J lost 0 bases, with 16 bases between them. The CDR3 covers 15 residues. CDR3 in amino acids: CASKSRGRTSYEQYF. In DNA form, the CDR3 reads TGTGCCAGCAAGTCCAGGGGCAGGACCTCCTACGAGCAGTACTTC.

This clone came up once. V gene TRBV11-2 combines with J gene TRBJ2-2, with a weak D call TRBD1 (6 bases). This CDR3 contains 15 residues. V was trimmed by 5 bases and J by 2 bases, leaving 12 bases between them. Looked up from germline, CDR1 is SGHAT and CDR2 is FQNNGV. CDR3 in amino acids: CASSVPGANTGELFF. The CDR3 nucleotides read TGTGCCAGCAGCGTACCAGGGGCCAACACCGGGGAGCTGTTTTTT. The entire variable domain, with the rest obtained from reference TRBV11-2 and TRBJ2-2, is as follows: EAGVAQSPRYKIIEKRQSVAFWCNPISGHATLYWYQQILGQGPKLLIQFQNNGVVDDSQLPKDRFSAERLKGVDSTLKIQPAKLEDSAVYLCASSVPGANTGELFFGEGSRLTVL.

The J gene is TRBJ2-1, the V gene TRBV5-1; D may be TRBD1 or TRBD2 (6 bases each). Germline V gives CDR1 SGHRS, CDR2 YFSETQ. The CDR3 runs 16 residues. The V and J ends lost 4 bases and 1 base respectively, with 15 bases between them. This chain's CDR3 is CASSLGGTRSYNEQFF. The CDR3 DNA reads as TGCGCCAGCAGCCTTGGCGGGACACGTTCCTACAATGAGCAGTTCTTC.

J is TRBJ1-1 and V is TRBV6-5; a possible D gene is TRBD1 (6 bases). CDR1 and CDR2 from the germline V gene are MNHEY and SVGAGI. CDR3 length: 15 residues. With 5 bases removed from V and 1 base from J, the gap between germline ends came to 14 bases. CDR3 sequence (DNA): TGTGCCAGCAGTCAAGGACAGACACAGAACACTGAAGCTTTCTTT. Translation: CASSQGQTQNTEAFF.

The CDR3 sequence is CASALRRSGVDLEQYF. CDR3 in DNA: TGTGCCAGCGCCTTGCGGAGGAGCGGGGTGGACCTAGAGCAGTACTTC. The genes are TRBV27 and TRBJ2-7; 7 bases match TRBD2. With V trimmed by 8 bases and J by 7 bases, 20 bases remained unmatched. The CDR3 is made up of 16 amino acids. Germline V CDR1 and CDR2: MNHEY, SMNVEV (reference sequence).

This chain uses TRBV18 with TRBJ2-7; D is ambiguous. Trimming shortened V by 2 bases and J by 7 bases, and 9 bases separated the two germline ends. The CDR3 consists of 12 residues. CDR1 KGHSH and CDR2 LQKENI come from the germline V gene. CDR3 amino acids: CASSPAGSEQYF. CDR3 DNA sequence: TGTGCCAGCTCACCAGCTGGGTCTGAGCAGTACTTC.

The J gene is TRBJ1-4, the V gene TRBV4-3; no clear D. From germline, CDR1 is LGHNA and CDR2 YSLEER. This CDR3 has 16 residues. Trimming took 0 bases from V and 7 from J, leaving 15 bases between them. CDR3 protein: CASSQDSTERGEKLFF. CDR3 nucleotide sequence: TGCGCCAGCAGCCAAGACTCTACAGAACGGGGTGAAAAACTGTTTTTT.

The CDR3 DNA sequence: TGTGCCAGTAGTATAGGGCCGCTTTACGGCGAGCAGTACTTC. Translation: CASSIGPLYGEQYF. The chain uses TRBV19 and TRBJ2-7; D unclear. This CDR3 is built from 14 residues. V dropped 1 base and J dropped 6 bases, with 13 bases sitting between them. Germline CDR1 is LNHDA and CDR2 is SQIVND (reference sequence).

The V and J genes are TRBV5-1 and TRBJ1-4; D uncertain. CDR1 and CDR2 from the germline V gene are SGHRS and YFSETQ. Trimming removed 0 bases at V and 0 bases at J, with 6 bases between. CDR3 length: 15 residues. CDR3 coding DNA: TGCGCCAGCAGCTTGGCCGGGACAACTAATGAAAAACTGTTTTTT. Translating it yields CASSLAGTTNEKLFF. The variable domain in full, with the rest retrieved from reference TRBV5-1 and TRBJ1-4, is KAGVTQTPRYLIKTRGQQVTLSCSPISGHRSVSWYQQTPGQGLQFLFEYFSETQRNKGNFPGRFSGRQFSNSRSEMNVSTLELGDSALYLCASSLAGTTNEKLFFGSGTQLSVL.